This T cell receptor beta chain was recovered during a study of control samples from healthy donors and cancer patients. Germline V gene data show CDR1 as SGHKS and CDR2 as YYEKEE (reference sequence). J gave up 5 bases and V 1 base, and 7 bases lay outside the gene matches. The CDR3 is 15 residues long. Using immunoSEQ multiplex PCR, the repertoire was profiled, and TCRdb retains in-frame clones only, with some absent. The data contain approximately 60,000 clones, over 75% of them singletons. This clonotype was obtained from a woman aged 45-65 years with colorectal cancer. The chain combines TRBV5-5 with TRBJ2-5; 8 bases map to TRBD1. Sequences were obtained from PBMCs. CDR3 DNA sequence: TGTGCCAGCAGCTTGATTCAGGGGGCTAGGGAGACCCAGTACTTC. This sequence encodes CASSLIQGARETQYF.